This T cell receptor beta chain was captured by sequencing in a study of blood T cells in healthy people across ages (dated by TCRdb to about 2015). Regarding the research as a whole: In model experiments, roughly one uniquely barcoded TCR beta cDNA molecule per two T cells was captured by template switching. The study measured age-related changes in TCR beta repertoire diversity using deep sequencing normalized with unique cDNA molecular identifiers. The donors were divided into four age groups: young (average around 16 years), middle-aged (approximately 39), aged (approximately 62) and long-lived (about 90). To avoid experimental bias, donors of different ages were spread randomly across the sequencing lanes. For two donors (one aged 18 to 29 and one aged 80 or older), the study analyzed two additional independent replicas of 1 million unique cDNA reads from the same blood draw.

The approximately 39 donors, aged about 6 to 100 years, were systemically healthy Caucasian individuals from Russia. Approximately 9.7 milliliters of peripheral blood were drawn from each donor into EDTA-treated Vacutainer tubes. Ficoll-Paque density-gradient centrifugation was used to isolate PBMCs, with at least 7 million per sample. Trizol reagent was used to extract total RNA from PBMCs, with at least 5.5 micrograms per sample. For every donor, an aliquot of PBMCs went through flow cytometry to measure the percentages of naive CD45RAhigh/CD27high T cells. The library relied on 5' RACE. The sequencer listed for this sample is Illumina HiSeq 2500. A second roughly 7 to 12 cycle PCR used a sample-barcoded 5' primer and a J-beta primer mix. Each TCR beta cDNA molecule received a unique molecular identifier from a template-switch 5' adaptor carrying 12 random nucleotides. Each sample yielded at least 2.5 million CDR3-containing paired-end reads. First-strand cDNA was synthesized from all RNA with the Mint cDNA synthesis kit, primed by a TRBC-specific oligonucleotide. All cDNA was treated with uracil-DNA glycosylase and then went through a first 18-cycle PCR with the universal primers M1SS and BC2_uni_R. The published analysis was carried out like this. For normalization, 1 million high-quality reads, each with a distinct molecular identifier, were randomly selected from each sample. Reads sharing molecular identifiers were discarded rather than binned into consensus sequences. MiTCR, run with a Q25 quality threshold and the strictest error-elimination algorithm, handled CDR3 identification, clonotype clustering and error correction. A nonparametric unseen species model using Euler transformation provided a lower-bound estimate of total TCR beta diversity. TCRdb handled the public reads itself, with Q25 trimming in fastp and clone calling in MiXCR, and kept productive beta chains. Rows are combined by CDR3 protein, so each entry shows the most common genes and DNA. The V and J calls reflect TCRdb's pipeline rather than the authors' work. For this sample the table gives 1.5 million to 2 million distinct CDR3 sequences, of which 34% were detected only once. Around 10% of the sample lies in the top ten.

Counted from cysteine to phenylalanine, this CDR3 has 15 amino acids. Only CDR3 DNA remains: 45 bases, in frame from the first base. For CDR1 and CDR2, the germline V gene lists SGHRS and YFSETQ. V is cut back by 7 bases and J by 6 bases, with 12 bases in the junction unmatched. Summary of the overall study and its limitations: Observed TCR beta diversity per million T cells fell roughly linearly with age, and a significant reduction was already apparent by age around 40. Since profiling was done on bulk unsorted PBMCs, naive and antigen-experienced compartments could not be conclusively compared. Estimates of total diversity from one million sequenced T cells were regarded as lower bounds and underestimates. The percentage of naive T cells measured by flow cytometry correlated strongly with observed TCR beta diversity. Because donor CMV infection status was unknown, age-related changes in expanded clonotypes were potentially confounded. Compared with the aged group, the long-lived group had more naive CD4+ T cells, fewer expanded clones and increased TCR diversity, suggesting age selection.

About this clonotype: Its target antigen remains unknown. Per-nucleotide qualities are absent, and no much larger clonotype sits a single base away.

Material: blood. This chain is built from TRBV5-1 and TRBJ1-5; 8 central nucleotides agree with TRBD1. This clonotype was sampled from a woman aged 30 to 39 in good health. The CDR3 loop reads CASPFGQGSSQPQHF. The base sequence is TGCGCCAGCCCTTTCGGACAGGGATCCTCTCAGCCCCAGCATTTT.